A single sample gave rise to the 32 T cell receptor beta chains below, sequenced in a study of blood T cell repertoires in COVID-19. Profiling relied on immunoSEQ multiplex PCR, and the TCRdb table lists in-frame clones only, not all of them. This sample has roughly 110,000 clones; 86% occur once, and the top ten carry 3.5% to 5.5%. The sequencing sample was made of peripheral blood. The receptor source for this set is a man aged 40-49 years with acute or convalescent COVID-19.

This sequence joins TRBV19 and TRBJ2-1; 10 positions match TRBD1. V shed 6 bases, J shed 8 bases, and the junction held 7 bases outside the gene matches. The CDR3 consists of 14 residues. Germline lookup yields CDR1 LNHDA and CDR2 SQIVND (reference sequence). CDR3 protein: CASRGQGFMDEQFF. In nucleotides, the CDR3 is TGTGCCAGTAGGGGACAGGGGTTTATGGATGAGCAGTTCTTC. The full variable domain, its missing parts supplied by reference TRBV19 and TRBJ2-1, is DGGITQSPKYLFRKEGQNVTLSCEQNLNHDAMYWYRQDPGQGLRLIYYSQIVNDFQKGDIAEGYSVSREKKESFPLTVTSAQKNPTAFYLCASRGQGFMDEQFFGPGTRLTVL.

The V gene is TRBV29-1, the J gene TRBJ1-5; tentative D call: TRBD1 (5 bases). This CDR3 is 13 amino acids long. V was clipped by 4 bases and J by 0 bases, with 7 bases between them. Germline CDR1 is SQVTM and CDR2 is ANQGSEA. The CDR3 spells CSVGDSSNQPQHF. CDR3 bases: TGCAGCGTTGGAGACAGTAGCAATCAGCCCCAGCATTTT.

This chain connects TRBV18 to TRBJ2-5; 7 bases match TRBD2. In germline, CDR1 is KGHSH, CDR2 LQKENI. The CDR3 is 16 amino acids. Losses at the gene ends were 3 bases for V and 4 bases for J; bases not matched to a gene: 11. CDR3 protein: CASSPRETRGGETQYF. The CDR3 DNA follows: TGTGCCAGCTCACCGCGGGAGACTAGAGGTGGAGAGACCCAGTACTTC.

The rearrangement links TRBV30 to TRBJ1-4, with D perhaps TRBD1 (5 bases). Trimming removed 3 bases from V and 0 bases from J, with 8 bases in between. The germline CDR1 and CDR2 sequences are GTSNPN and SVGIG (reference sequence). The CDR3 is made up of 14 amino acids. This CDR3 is CAWRLTATNEKLFF. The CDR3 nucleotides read TGTGCCTGGAGATTGACAGCAACTAATGAAAAACTGTTTTTT. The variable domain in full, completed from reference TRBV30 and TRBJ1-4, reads SQTIHQWPATLVQPVGSPLSLECTVEGTSNPNLYWYRQAAGRGLQLLFYSVGIGQISSEVPQNLSASRPQDRQFILSSKKLLLSDSGFYLCAWRLTATNEKLFFGSGTQLSVL.

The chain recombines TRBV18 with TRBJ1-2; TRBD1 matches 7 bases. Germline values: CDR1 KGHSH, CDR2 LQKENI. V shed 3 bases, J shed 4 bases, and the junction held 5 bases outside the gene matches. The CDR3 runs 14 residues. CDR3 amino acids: CASSPGQDSYGYTF. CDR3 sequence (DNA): TGTGCCAGCTCACCCGGACAGGATTCCTATGGCTACACCTTC.

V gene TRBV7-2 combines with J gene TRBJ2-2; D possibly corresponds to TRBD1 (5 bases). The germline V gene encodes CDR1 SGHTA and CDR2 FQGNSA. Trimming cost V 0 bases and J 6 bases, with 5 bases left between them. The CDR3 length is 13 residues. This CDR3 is CASSLAGAGELFF. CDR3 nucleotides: TGTGCCAGCAGCTTAGCAGGGGCCGGGGAGCTGTTTTTT.

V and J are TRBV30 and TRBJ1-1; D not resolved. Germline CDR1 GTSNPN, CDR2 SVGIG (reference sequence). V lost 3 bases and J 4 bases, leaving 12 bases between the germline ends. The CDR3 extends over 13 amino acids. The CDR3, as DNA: TGTGCCTGGAGGAAGCGGGGAGGCACTGAAGCTTTCTTT. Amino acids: CAWRKRGGTEAFF. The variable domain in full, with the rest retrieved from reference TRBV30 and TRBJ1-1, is SQTIHQWPATLVQPVGSPLSLECTVEGTSNPNLYWYRQAAGRGLQLLFYSVGIGQISSEVPQNLSASRPQDRQFILSSKKLLLSDSGFYLCAWRKRGGTEAFFGQGTRLTVV.

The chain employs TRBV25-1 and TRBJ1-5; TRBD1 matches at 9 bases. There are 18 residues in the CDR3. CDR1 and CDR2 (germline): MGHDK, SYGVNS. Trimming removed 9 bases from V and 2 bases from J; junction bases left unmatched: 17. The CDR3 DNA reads TGTGCCAGAGAGCCGGGACAGGGATATGTATATTGCAATCAGCCCCAGCATTTT. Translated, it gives CAREPGQGYVYCNQPQHF.

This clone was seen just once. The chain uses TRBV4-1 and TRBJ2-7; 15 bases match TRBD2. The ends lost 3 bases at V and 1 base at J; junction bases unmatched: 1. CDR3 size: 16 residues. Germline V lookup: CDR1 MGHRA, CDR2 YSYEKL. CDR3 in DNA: TGCGCCAGCAGCCATGGGACTAGCGGGAGGTCCTACGAGCAGTACTTC. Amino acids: CASSHGTSGRSYEQYF.

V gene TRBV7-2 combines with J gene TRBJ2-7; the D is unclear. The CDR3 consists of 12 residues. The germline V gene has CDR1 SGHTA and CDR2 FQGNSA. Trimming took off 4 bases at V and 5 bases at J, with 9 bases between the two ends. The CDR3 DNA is TGTGCCAGCAGCTCTGCCCACAACGAGCAGTACTTC. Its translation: CASSSAHNEQYF.

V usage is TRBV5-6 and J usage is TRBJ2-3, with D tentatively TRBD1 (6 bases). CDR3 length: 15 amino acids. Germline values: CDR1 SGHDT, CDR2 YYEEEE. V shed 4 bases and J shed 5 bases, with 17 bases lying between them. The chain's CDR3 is CASSPNQGRKDTQYF. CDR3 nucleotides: TGTGCCAGCAGCCCTAACCAGGGGCGCAAAGATACGCAGTATTTT.

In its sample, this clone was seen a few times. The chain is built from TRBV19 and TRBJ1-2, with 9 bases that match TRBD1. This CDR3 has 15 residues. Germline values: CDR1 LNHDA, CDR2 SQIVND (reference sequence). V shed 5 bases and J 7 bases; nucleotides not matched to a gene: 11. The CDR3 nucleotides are TGTGCCAGTAGTTCCCCCGACAGGGGGTTTCGTGGCTACACCTTC. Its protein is CASSSPDRGFRGYTF.

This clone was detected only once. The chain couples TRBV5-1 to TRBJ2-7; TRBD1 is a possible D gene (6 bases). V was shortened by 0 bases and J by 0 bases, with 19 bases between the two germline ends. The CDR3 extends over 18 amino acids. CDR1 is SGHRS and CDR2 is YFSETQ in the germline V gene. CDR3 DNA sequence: TGCGCCAGCAGCTTGGGGGCGAACGAACGGGACACCTCCTACGAGCAGTACTTC. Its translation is CASSLGANERDTSYEQYF.

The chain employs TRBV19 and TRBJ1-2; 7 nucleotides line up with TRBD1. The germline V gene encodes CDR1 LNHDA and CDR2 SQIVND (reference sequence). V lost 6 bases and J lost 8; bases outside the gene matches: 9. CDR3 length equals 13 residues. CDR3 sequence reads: CASSWDSFGGYTF. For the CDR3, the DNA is TGTGCCAGTAGCTGGGACAGTTTTGGAGGCTACACCTTC.

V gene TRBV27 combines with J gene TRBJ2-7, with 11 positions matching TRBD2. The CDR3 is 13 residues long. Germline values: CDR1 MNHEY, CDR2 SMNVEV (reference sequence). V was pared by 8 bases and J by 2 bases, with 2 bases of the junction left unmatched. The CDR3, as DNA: TGTGCCAGCTCACTAGCGGGGGCCTACGAGCAGTACTTC. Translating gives CASSLAGAYEQYF.

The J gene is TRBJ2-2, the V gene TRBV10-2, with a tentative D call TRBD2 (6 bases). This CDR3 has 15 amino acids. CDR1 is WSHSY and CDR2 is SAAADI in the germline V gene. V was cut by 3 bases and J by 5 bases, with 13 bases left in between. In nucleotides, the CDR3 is TGCGCCAGCAGTGAATGGGGGAGGAGAACCGGGGAGCTGTTTTTT. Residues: CASSEWGRRTGELFF.

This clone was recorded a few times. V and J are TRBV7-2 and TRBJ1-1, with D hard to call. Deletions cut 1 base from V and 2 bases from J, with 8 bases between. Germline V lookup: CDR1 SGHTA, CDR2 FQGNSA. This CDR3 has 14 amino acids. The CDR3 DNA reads TGTGCCAGCAGCTTAGTTGCGGGAAACACTGAAGCTTTCTTT. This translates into CASSLVAGNTEAFF.

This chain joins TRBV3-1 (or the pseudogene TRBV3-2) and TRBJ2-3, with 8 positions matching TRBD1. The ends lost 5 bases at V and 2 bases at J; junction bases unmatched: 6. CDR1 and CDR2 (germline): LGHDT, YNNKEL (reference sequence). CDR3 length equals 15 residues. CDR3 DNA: TGTGCCAGCAGCGGGGGGACAGGATTCACAGATACGCAGTATTTT. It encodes CASSGGTGFTDTQYF.

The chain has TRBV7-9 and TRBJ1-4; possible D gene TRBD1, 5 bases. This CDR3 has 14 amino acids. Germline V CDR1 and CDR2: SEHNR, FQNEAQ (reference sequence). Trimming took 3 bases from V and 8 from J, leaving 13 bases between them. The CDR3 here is CASSFGTGGEKLFF. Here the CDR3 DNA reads TGTGCCAGCAGCTTTGGGACGGGGGGAGAAAAACTGTTTTTT.

The CDR3 region is CATSDQDRAQETQYF. The CDR3 nucleotides read TGTGCCACCAGTGACCAGGACAGGGCCCAAGAGACCCAGTACTTC. The chain employs TRBV24-1 and TRBJ2-5; 8 bases map to TRBD1. In germline, CDR1 is KGHDR, CDR2 SFDVKD. The CDR3 contains 15 residues. With V trimmed by 4 bases and J by 1 base, 4 bases remained unmatched.

DNA for the CDR3: TGCGCCAGCAGCCAAGAACCGGTCTCCTACGAGCAGTACTTC. This gives the protein CASSQEPVSYEQYF. The V and J genes are TRBV4-3 and TRBJ2-7; no reliable D call. The CDR3 sequence is 14 residues long. Per the germline V gene, CDR1 is LGHNA and CDR2 is YSLEER. Trimming took 0 bases from V and 0 from J, leaving 6 bases between them.

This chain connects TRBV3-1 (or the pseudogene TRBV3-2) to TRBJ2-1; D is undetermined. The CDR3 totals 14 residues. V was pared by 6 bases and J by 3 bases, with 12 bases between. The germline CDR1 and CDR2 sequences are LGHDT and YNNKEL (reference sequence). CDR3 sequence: CASSIRWLYNEQFF. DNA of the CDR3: TGTGCCAGCAGTATCAGGTGGCTCTACAATGAGCAGTTCTTC.

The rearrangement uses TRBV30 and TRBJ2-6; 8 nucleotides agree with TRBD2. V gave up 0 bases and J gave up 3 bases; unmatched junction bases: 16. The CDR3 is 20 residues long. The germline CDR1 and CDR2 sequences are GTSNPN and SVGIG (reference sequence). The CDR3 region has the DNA TGTGCCTGGAGTGTATCGGGGGGGGCATTTGGGCTCTTTGGGGCCAACGTCCTGACTTTC. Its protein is CAWSVSGGAFGLFGANVLTF.

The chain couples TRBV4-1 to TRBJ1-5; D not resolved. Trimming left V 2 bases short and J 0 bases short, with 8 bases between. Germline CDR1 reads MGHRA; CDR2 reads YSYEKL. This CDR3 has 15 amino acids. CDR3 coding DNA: TGCGCCAGCAGCCAATTGGTACATAGCAATCAGCCCCAGCATTTT. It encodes CASSQLVHSNQPQHF.

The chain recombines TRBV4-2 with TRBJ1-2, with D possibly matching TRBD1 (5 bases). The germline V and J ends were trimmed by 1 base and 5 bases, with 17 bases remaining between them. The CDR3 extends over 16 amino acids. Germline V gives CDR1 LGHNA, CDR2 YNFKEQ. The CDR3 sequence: CASSQGATGGSYGYTF. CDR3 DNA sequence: TGTGCCAGCAGCCAAGGCGCCACGGGGGGTTCTTATGGCTACACCTTC.

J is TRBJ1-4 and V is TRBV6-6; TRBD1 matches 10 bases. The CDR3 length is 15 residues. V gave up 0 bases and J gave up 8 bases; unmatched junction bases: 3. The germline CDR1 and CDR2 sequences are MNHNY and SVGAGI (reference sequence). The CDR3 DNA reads TGTGCCAGCAGTTACTCAGGGACAGGGGTAGAAAAACTGTTTTTT. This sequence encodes CASSYSGTGVEKLFF.

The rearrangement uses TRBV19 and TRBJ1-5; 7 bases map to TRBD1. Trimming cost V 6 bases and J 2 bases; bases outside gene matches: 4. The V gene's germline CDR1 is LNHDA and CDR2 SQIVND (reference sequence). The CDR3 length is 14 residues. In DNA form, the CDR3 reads TGTGCCAGTAGCCACAGGGGTGGCAATCAGCCCCAGCATTTT. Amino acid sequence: CASSHRGGNQPQHF.

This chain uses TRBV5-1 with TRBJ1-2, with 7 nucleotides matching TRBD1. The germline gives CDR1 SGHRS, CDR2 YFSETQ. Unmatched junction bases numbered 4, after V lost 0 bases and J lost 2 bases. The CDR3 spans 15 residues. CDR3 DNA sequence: TGCGCCAGCAGCTTGGTGGGACAGCAGAACTATGGCTACACCTTC. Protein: CASSLVGQQNYGYTF.

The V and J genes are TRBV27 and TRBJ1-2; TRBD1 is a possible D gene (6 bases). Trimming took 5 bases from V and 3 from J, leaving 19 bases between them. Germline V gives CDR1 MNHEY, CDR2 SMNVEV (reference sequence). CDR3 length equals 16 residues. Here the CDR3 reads CASSLQGGRLYYGYTF. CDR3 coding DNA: TGTGCCAGCAGTCTACAGGGCGGACGGCTCTACTATGGCTACACCTTC.

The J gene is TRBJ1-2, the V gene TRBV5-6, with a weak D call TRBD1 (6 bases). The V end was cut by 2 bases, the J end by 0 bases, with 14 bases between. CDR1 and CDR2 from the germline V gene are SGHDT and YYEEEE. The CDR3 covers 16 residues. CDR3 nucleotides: TGTGCCAGCAGCTTCCTGTGGACAGACCCTAACTATGGCTACACCTTC. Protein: CASSFLWTDPNYGYTF.

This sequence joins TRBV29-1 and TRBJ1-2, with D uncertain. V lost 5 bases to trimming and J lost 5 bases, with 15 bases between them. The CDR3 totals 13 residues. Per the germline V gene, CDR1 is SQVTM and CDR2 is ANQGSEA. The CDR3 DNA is TGCAGCGTTTCCGACGGGTTCGCGTATGGCTACACCTTC. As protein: CSVSDGFAYGYTF.

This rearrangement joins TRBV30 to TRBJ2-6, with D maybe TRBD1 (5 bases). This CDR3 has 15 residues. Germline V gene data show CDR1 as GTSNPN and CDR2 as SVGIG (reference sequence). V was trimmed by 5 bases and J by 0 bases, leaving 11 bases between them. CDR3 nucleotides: TGTGCCTGGGATACAGGAAACTCTGGGGCCAACGTCCTGACTTTC. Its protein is CAWDTGNSGANVLTF.